The 20 T cell receptor beta chains below come from one sample, sequenced in a study of neurological immune-mediated disorders. TCRdb ran MiXCR on the 5' RACE reads and lists one entry per CDR3 protein. The sample carries about 65,000 distinct CDR3 sequences, around 4% recorded once. Sequencing was performed on PBMCs. These receptors all come from a man aged 50-60 years with multiple sclerosis.

The V call is TRBV2, the J call TRBJ2-7; the D gene is possibly TRBD1 (5 bases). The CDR3 runs 15 residues. CDR1 is SNHLY, CDR2 FYNNEI, per germline. With 4 bases removed from V and 1 base from J, the gap between germline ends came to 14 bases. This CDR3 reads CASSGRVQKSYEQYV. CDR3 bases: TGTGCCAGCAGTGGCAGGGTCCAGAAATCCTACGAGCAGTACGTC.

This clonotype occurred many times. This chain uses TRBV20-1 with TRBJ1-2; no clear D. CDR1 DFQATT and CDR2 SNEGSKA come from the germline V gene (reference sequence). Trimming removed 3 bases at V and 4 bases at J, with 9 bases between. This CDR3 is 12 amino acids long. The CDR3 nucleotides are TGCAGTGCTAGCCGGCCTCCCTATGGCTACACCTTC. Translating it yields CSASRPPYGYTF.

This clonotype has at least ten counts. The genes are TRBV5-1 and TRBJ1-4; 9 nucleotides agree with TRBD1. J lost 5 bases, V lost 0 bases, and 2 bases had no gene match. The V gene's germline CDR1 is SGHRS and CDR2 YFSETQ. The CDR3 extends over 15 amino acids. This chain's CDR3 is CASSLAGTGNEKLFF. The CDR3 nucleotides read TGCGCCAGCAGCTTGGCCGGGACAGGGAATGAAAAACTGTTTTTT.

The sample holds many counts of this clonotype. The V gene is TRBV5-5, the J gene TRBJ2-2; TRBD2 matches at 8 bases. The CDR3 spans 15 residues. Germline CDR1 is SGHKS and CDR2 is YYEKEE (reference sequence). The V segment lost 3 bases and the J segment 3 bases; nucleotides outside the gene matches: 4. CDR3 sequence reads: CASSWYSGDTGELFF. In DNA, the CDR3 is TGTGCCAGCAGCTGGTATAGCGGGGACACCGGGGAGCTGTTTTTT.

In its sample, this clonotype was seen many times. CDR3 protein: CASSQDSVAGELFF. The CDR3 region has the DNA TGTGCCAGCAGCCAAGATTCTGTGGCCGGGGAGCTGTTTTTT. J is TRBJ2-2 and V is TRBV4-2; D is unresolved. Trimming left V 0 bases short and J 6 bases short, with 8 bases between. The CDR3 is 14 residues long. The germline gives CDR1 LGHNA, CDR2 YNFKEQ.

This clonotype was seen many times. The chain recombines TRBV9 with TRBJ2-3; 9 positions agree with TRBD2. The V segment lost 6 bases and the J segment 2 bases; nucleotides outside the gene matches: 4. Germline assignment: CDR1 SGDLS and CDR2 YYNGEE. The CDR3 spans 14 residues. CDR3: CASKGLANTDTQYF. CDR3 sequence (DNA): TGTGCCAGCAAGGGACTAGCAAACACAGATACGCAGTATTTT. The variable domain in full, with the rest retrieved from reference TRBV9 and TRBJ2-3, is DSGVTQTPKHLITATGQRVTLRCSPRSGDLSVYWYQQSLDQGLQFLIQYYNGEERAKGNILERFSAQQFPDLHSELNLSSLELGDSALYFCASKGLANTDTQYFGPGTRLTVL.

The J gene is TRBJ2-7, the V gene TRBV20-1; no definite D call. V lost 1 base and J 6 bases, leaving 10 bases between the germline ends. The CDR3 contains 12 residues. The V gene's germline CDR1 is DFQATT and CDR2 SNEGSKA (reference sequence). The CDR3, as DNA: TGCAGTGCTAGAGTTGGGGAAGGCGAGCAGTACTTC. Amino acid sequence: CSARVGEGEQYF.

This clonotype was seen at least ten times. The chain employs TRBV20-1 and TRBJ2-7; 9 nucleotides agree with TRBD1. CDR3 length equals 14 residues. CDR1 and CDR2 from the germline V gene are DFQATT and SNEGSKA (reference sequence). The J segment lost 3 bases and the V segment lost 1 base, leaving 4 bases of the junction unmatched. The CDR3 DNA reads TGCAGTGCTAGAGTACCGACAGGGGGCTACGAGCAGTACTTC. Translation: CSARVPTGGYEQYF.

This clonotype appeared many times. The chain is built from TRBV7-7 and TRBJ1-6; tentatively, D is TRBD1 (6 bases). Germline V gene lookup returns CDR1 SSHAT and CDR2 FNYEAQ (reference sequence). The ends were cut back, 1 base at V and 7 bases at J, with 8 bases in the middle. This CDR3 contains 14 residues. The chain's CDR3 is CASSLGTANSPLHF. The DNA for the CDR3 is TGTGCCAGCAGCTTAGGGACAGCGAATTCACCCCTCCACTTT.

This clonotype occurred many times. The chain employs TRBV20-1 and TRBJ1-4; D uncertain. Germline V CDR1 and CDR2: DFQATT, SNEGSKA (reference sequence). V lost 4 bases, J lost 0 bases, and 9 bases lay in between. The CDR3 runs to 14 residues. For the CDR3, the DNA is TGCAGTGCTAACAGCCCTGCAACTAATGAAAAACTGTTTTTT. It specifies CSANSPATNEKLFF.

The chain links TRBV6-1 to TRBJ1-2, with a tentative D call TRBD1 (5 bases). The CDR3 is 13 amino acids. The germline V gene encodes CDR1 MNHNS and CDR2 SASEGT. V was cut by 6 bases and J by 8 bases, with 16 bases left in between. CDR3 in amino acids: CASSPRGARGYTF. The DNA of the CDR3 is TGTGCCAGCAGCCCCCGTGGGGCAAGAGGCTACACCTTC.

V usage is TRBV5-1 and J usage is TRBJ2-3, with a possible D match to TRBD1 (5 bases). From germline, CDR1 is SGHRS and CDR2 YFSETQ. V lost 0 bases and J lost 0, with 11 bases in between. The CDR3 consists of 16 residues. The DNA of the CDR3 is TGCGCCAGCAGCTTGGCCGACAGCCCTAGCACAGATACGCAGTATTTT. Its translation is CASSLADSPSTDTQYF.

This clonotype showed up many times. An end of the junction differs from the germline gene, which may be a read error. The chain is built from TRBV9 and TRBJ1-6, with D possibly TRBD1 on 6 matching bases. Germline V gene lookup returns CDR1 SGDLS and CDR2 YYNGEE. The CDR3 has 14 amino acids. In DNA form, the CDR3 reads TGTGCCAGCTCTCCTACAGGGTACAATTCACCCCTCAACTTT. Its protein product is CASSPTGYNSPLNF.

The gene calls are TRBV6-5 and TRBJ1-1, with D maybe TRBD1 (5 bases). V was trimmed by 4 bases and J by 2 bases, leaving 14 bases between them. CDR3 size: 15 residues. CDR1 and CDR2 from the germline V gene are MNHEY and SVGAGI. The DNA for the CDR3 is TGTGCCAGCAGTTGGCGGGGACGGATTAACACTGAAGCTTTCTTT. Protein sequence: CASSWRGRINTEAFF.

This clonotype was seen at least ten times. The chain couples TRBV11-2 to TRBJ1-1; D remains unclear. V was cut by 3 bases and J by 2 bases, with 7 bases left in between. The length of the CDR3 is 13 residues. CDR1 SGHAT and CDR2 FQNNGV come from the germline V gene. The CDR3 nucleotides read TGTGCCAGCAGCTTCGGGGAAAACACTGAAGCTTTCTTT. Its translation is CASSFGENTEAFF. Full variable domain (rest looked up from reference TRBV11-2 and TRBJ1-1): EAGVAQSPRYKIIEKRQSVAFWCNPISGHATLYWYQQILGQGPKLLIQFQNNGVVDDSQLPKDRFSAERLKGVDSTLKIQPAKLEDSAVYLCASSFGENTEAFFGQGTRLTVV.

The sample holds many counts of this clonotype. This chain joins TRBV10-3 and TRBJ2-7; 9 positions agree with TRBD2. Unmatched junction bases numbered 1, after V lost 4 bases and J lost 0 bases. The CDR3 spans 14 residues. Germline CDR1 and CDR2: ENHRY and SYGVKD. The CDR3, as DNA: TGTGCCATCAGTGGCGGGGGGGCCTCCTACGAGCAGTACGTC. Its translation is CAISGGGASYEQYV.

This clonotype was found many times. The J gene is TRBJ2-1, the V gene TRBV7-3; TRBD1 might be the D (5 bases). The CDR3 covers 14 residues. CDR1 is SGHTA and CDR2 is FQGTGA in the germline V gene. V lost 1 base and J lost 7, with 11 bases in between. Here the CDR3 reads CASSLNGRVNEQFF. CDR3 DNA sequence: TGTGCCAGCAGCTTAAACGGCAGGGTTAATGAGCAGTTCTTC.

This clonotype was seen many times. The chain is built from TRBV4-1 and TRBJ2-5; TRBD1 is a possible D gene (5 bases). The germline V and J ends were trimmed by 0 bases and 5 bases, with 10 bases remaining between them. Germline CDR1 and CDR2: MGHRA and YSYEKL. This CDR3 spans 14 amino acids. CDR3 region: CASSQDGAWETQYF. CDR3 DNA sequence: TGCGCCAGCAGCCAAGATGGGGCTTGGGAGACCCAGTACTTC.

This clonotype was observed many times. The rearrangement joins TRBV20-1 to TRBJ2-5, with 8 positions matching TRBD2. This CDR3 has 13 residues. Per germline, CDR1 DFQATT and CDR2 SNEGSKA (reference sequence). Trimming took 5 bases from V and 3 from J; bases not matched to a gene: 5. The CDR3 loop is CSALSGGEETQYF. CDR3 DNA sequence: TGCAGTGCTCTCTCGGGGGGGGAAGAGACCCAGTACTTC.

This clonotype came up many times. CDR3 sequence reads: CASSLRTDEKLFF. Here the CDR3 DNA reads TGCGCCAGCAGCTTGCGGACAGATGAAAAACTGTTTTTT. This sequence joins TRBV5-1 and TRBJ1-4; possibly TRBD1 for D (6 bases). Germline-derived CDR1 and CDR2 are SGHRS and YFSETQ. The CDR3 is 13 residues long. V lost 1 base, J lost 6 bases, and 7 bases lay in between.